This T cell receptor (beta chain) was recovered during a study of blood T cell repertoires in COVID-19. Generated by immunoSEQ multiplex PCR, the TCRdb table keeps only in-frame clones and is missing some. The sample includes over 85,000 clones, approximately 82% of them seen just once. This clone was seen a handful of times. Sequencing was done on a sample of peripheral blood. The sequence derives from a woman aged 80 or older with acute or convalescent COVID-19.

CDR3 sequence: CASSEAGSSEQYF. The CDR3 DNA follows: TGTGCCAGCAGTGAGGCAGGTTCCTCGGAGCAGTACTTC. V and J are TRBV2 and TRBJ2-7; D is unclear. The CDR3 runs 13 residues. Trimming removed 3 bases at V and 7 bases at J, with 13 bases between. CDR1 is SNHLY, CDR2 FYNNEI, per germline.